This is a list of T cell receptor beta chains from one sample in a study of T cell clonotyping in hematopoietic cell transplantation. Sequencing used immunoSEQ multiplex PCR; TCRdb keeps in-frame clones, though not all of them. This table has approximately 26,000 clones, more than 65% appearing once. The input for sequencing was peripheral blood mononuclear cells, taken before stem cell transplant. The origin of the receptors is a woman aged 55-69 years with acute myeloid leukemia. Some clones in this sample may be carry-over from other donors' samples. Each CDR3 is given with its conserved first and last residue. D genes are given only for firm matches. Expanded clones get a size class; other rows say once, few or many, or leave the size out.

j_gene | abundance | d_gene | v_gene | CDR3nt | CDR3aa
TRBJ2-3 | - | TRBD1 | TRBV14 | TGTGCCAGCAGCCATCTTCCGGGACAGGGAACAGATACGCAGTATTTT | CASSHLPGQGTDTQYF
TRBJ2-1 | - | - | TRBV5-1 | TGCGCCAGCAGCCGGGCGGGGGCGTACAATGAGCAGTTCTTC | CASSRAGAYNEQFF
TRBJ2-5 | - | TRBD2 | TRBV7-3 | TGTGCCAGCAGCTTAACTGGGACTAGCGGGAGTGCAGAGACCCAGTACTTC | CASSLTGTSGSAETQYF
TRBJ1-1 | - | - | TRBV28 | TGTGCCAGCGGTATACAGGCGAACACTGAAGCTTTCTTT | CASGIQANTEAFF
TRBJ2-7 | - | - | TRBV11-2 | TGTGCCAGCAGCTTCGTCAGGAACTACGAGCAGTACTTC | CASSFVRNYEQYF
TRBJ1-5 | - | TRBD1 | TRBV19 | TGTGCCAGTGTGAAGGGGGCGTATAGCAATCAGCCCCAGCATTTT | CASVKGAYSNQPQHF
TRBJ1-5 | once | TRBD1 | TRBV10-3 | TGTGCCATCAGTAACCGGGACAGGGACAATCAGCCCCAGCATTTT | CAISNRDRDNQPQHF
TRBJ2-7 | - | TRBD2 | TRBV5-5 | TGTGCCAGCAGCCTAGGACTAGCGGACCGATACGAGCAGTACTTC | CASSLGLADRYEQYF
TRBJ1-1 | - | - | TRBV7-8 | TGTGCCAGCAGCGCGGACCTGAACACTGAAGCTTTCTTT | CASSADLNTEAFF
TRBJ1-2 | - | TRBD1 | TRBV6-5 | TGTGCCAGCAGTCAGACAGGGGTTGGCTACACCTTC | CASSQTGVGYTF
TRBJ1-2 | medium-sized | TRBD1 | TRBV2 | TGTGCCAGCAGCCCGACAGGGAACTATGGCTACACCTTC | CASSPTGNYGYTF
TRBJ1-1 | - | - | TRBV4-3 | TGCGCCAGCAGCCAATGGGTCAGTTCCGAAGCTTTCTTT | CASSQWVSSEAFF
TRBJ1-2 | - | TRBD1 | TRBV10-3 | TGTGCCATCAGTGAGTGGGGACAGGGAGGATATGGCTACACCTTC | CAISEWGQGGYGYTF
TRBJ2-5 | - | - | TRBV10-3 | TGTGCCATCAGTGAGTCGGGCTCGACAGGTTGGCAAGAGACCCAGTACTTC | CAISESGSTGWQETQYF
TRBJ2-7 | - | - | TRBV5-4 | TGTGCCAGCAGCCCTCCTCCGGGACTCTCCTACGAGCAGTACTTC | CASSPPPGLSYEQYF
TRBJ2-2 | - | - | TRBV15 | TGTGCCACCAGCAGAGGACACTTCGCGAACACCGGGGAGCTGTTTTTT | CATSRGHFANTGELFF
TRBJ1-2 | - | - | TRBV14 | TGTGCCAGCAGCCAAGATTCCAGGACGATCTATGGCTACACCTTC | CASSQDSRTIYGYTF
TRBJ2-7 | few | TRBD2 | TRBV11-2 | TGTGCCAGCAGACGAACTACTAGCGCGGGGAGTTACGAGCAGTACTTC | CASRRTTSAGSYEQYF
TRBJ2-7 | - | - | TRBV5-5 | TGTGCCAGCAGCTTGGAGAGGGGTTTGGACGAGCAGTACTTC | CASSLERGLDEQYF
TRBJ1-1 | - | - | TRBV2 | TGTGCCAGCAGGGGGACATGGGGGGACACTGAAGCTTTCTTT | CASRGTWGDTEAFF
TRBJ1-1 | few | - | TRBV25-1 | TGTGCCAGCCAGAGCAGACTGAACACTGAAGCTTTCTTT | CASQSRLNTEAFF
TRBJ2-1 | - | TRBD2 | TRBV7-2 | TGTGCCAGCAGCTTCATTGCTAGCGGAAATGAGCAGTTCTTC | CASSFIASGNEQFF